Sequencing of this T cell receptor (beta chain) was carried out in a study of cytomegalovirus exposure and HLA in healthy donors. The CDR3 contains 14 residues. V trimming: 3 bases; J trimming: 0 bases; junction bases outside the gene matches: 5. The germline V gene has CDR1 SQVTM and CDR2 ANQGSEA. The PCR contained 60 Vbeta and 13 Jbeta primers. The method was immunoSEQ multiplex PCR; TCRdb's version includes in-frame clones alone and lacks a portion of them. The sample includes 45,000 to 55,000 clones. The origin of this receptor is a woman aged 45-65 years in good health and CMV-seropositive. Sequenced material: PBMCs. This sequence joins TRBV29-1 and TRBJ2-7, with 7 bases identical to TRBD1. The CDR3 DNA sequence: TGCAGCGTTGAGGACAGGATGAGCTCCTACGAGCAGTACTTC. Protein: CSVEDRMSSYEQYF.